This T cell receptor (beta chain) was identified in a study of blood T cell repertoires in COVID-19 (dated by TCRdb to between 2020 and 2021). As for the study more broadly: The collaborator samples originated in the United States, Italy and Spain and spanned the acute and convalescent phases of COVID-19. The prospective study material was composed of cDNA or gDNA derived from T cells, B-cell-depleted T cells, or PBMCs. Deeply sampled blood TCRbeta repertoires from subjects exposed to, actively infected with, or recovered from COVID-19 were included in the dataset. The repertoires were released in a freely available public database intended as a resource for research on the immune response to SARS-CoV-2. The samples were drawn from two sources: the first 160 participants of the ongoing ImmuneRACE study, and 950 to 1,500 subjects contributed by 6 global collaborators. Nearly every sample came with metadata listing a de-identified subject ID, COVID-19 status, age in years and sex. Where available, HLA class I and class II types were obtained from metadata supplied by the sample provider rather than from assay-based typing.

Relative to germline, V is missing 5 bases and J is missing 3 bases, with 9 bases of the junction outside any gene match. Per the germline V gene, SGHTA is the CDR1 and FQGTGA is the CDR2. Taken from cysteine to phenylalanine, the CDR3 has 15 residues. Of the read, only the CDR3 DNA is kept; its 45 bases are in frame from base 1. Overall results and qualifications from the work: The amount of clinical and demographic metadata varied by source and participant and was provided uncurated.

In the prospective study, participants were about 18 to 95 years old, resided in about two dozen geographic areas of the United States, and were enrolled through a virtual design. Cohort assignment in the prospective study relied on participant-reported clinical history from a screening survey and a study questionnaire. For ImmuneRACE Cohort 3, a participant was defined as recovered based on two consecutive negative NP/OP PCR tests, clearance by a healthcare professional, or resolution of symptoms. Mobile phlebotomists in the prospective study collected whole blood, serum and a nasopharyngeal or oropharyngeal swab from every participant. Prospective study participants could optionally give additional blood draws and questionnaires over an approximately two-month period. Before DNA extraction, prospective study blood samples were shipped either frozen or at room temperature. In the case of this clone: The antigen this receptor binds is unknown. No base quality information exists; no much larger clone differs at one position.

TCRbeta CDR3 regions were amplified from genomic DNA using the immunoSEQ Assay, a bias-controlled multiplex PCR. The authors' pipeline ran thus. Nucleated cell counts per sample were estimated from amplification of reference gene primers within the assay. To quantify the absolute abundance of each unique TCRbeta CDR3 rearrangement, sequence reads were collapsed and filtered. For each sample, productive Simpson clonality was calculated by taking the square root of Simpson's diversity index across productive rearrangements. What TCRdb holds here is the immuneACCESS table cut down to in-frame rearrangements. Part of the clones is not present; checked against another copy, under half of the missing clones reflect an unresolved V gene, and the others are unexplained. Clone size and V and J calls were adopted from that table, with D and trimming inferred from the DNA. The sample table lists about 150,000 clones, around 80% of them with a count of one. Of the sample, roughly 5.6% is held by the ten largest clones.

The sample taken for sequencing was PBMCs or T cells enriched from blood (not recorded which). This sequence was found in a woman between 50 and 59 years old who had recovered from COVID-19. The chain uses TRBV7-3 and TRBJ2-5; 7 central bases correspond to TRBD2. The CDR3 loop reads CASSLKGLAEETQYF. The nucleotide sequence reads TGTGCCAGCAGCCTAAAGGGGCTAGCGGAAGAGACCCAGTACTTC.